A selection of T cell receptor beta chains follows, all from one sample in a study of CD8 T cells in ankylosing spondylitis. Each CDR3 protein is one row after TCRdb ran MiXCR on the 5' RACE reads. The repertoire has under 130,000 distinct CDR3 sequences, around 24% of them found once; the top ten carry around an eighth. Sequenced: synovial fluid, either unsorted or a sorted T cell fraction (not recorded which). The receptors shown here come from a male donor with ankylosing spondylitis. The CDR3 runs from the conserved cysteine through the conserved F or W. The D gene is left open where the match is weak. Not every row has a clone size; where given, it reads once, few, many or a size class.

d_gene	abundance	v_gene	j_gene	CDR3nt	CDR3aa
TRBD2	-	TRBV20-1	TRBJ2-1	TGCAGTACTAATCCCCCTTTAATCACTAGCGGGACGATTAGCTCCTACAATGAGCAGTTCTTC	CSTNPPLITSGTISSYNEQFF
TRBD1	-	TRBV29-1	TRBJ2-3	TGCAGCGTTGGTGGGACAGGGGCGGTGGGCGCGACGCAGTATTTT	CSVGGTGAVGATQYF
-	once	TRBV24-1	TRBJ2-2	TGTGCCACCAGTGACCCTAGCTGGAGGGTCCCCGGGGAGCTGTTTTTT	CATSDPSWRVPGELFF
-	few	TRBV20-1	TRBJ2-1	TGCAGTGCTATCCCCGGGGGTAGCTCCTACAATGAGCAGTTCTTC	CSAIPGGSSYNEQFF
TRBD2	many	TRBV7-2	TRBJ2-7	TGTGCCAGCAGCTCGAGGGGAGGACTAGCGACTGAGCAGTACTTC	CASSSRGGLATEQYF
-	-	TRBV18	TRBJ2-1	TGTGCCAGCTCACCAGGTGGGGTGGATGAGCAGTTCTTC	CASSPGGVDEQFF
-	many	TRBV20-1	TRBJ2-3	TGCAGTGCTAGTGTAGGCACAGATACGCAGTATTTT	CSASVGTDTQYF
-	-	TRBV24-1	TRBJ2-1	TGTGCCACCAGTGATACCGTCGGGGGCGTATCCTACAATGAGCAGTTCTTC	CATSDTVGGVSYNEQFF
-	few	TRBV3-1	TRBJ1-5	TGTGCCAGCAGCCATCTGACGGAGAATCAGCCCCAGCATTTT	CASSHLTENQPQHF
-	-	TRBV20-1	TRBJ2-5	TGCAGTGCTAGAGATAAGACCTCGGGGCCGAACCAGTACTTC	CSARDKTSGPNQYF
TRBD2	-	TRBV20-1	TRBJ2-7	TGCAGTGCTAGAGATGGGACTAGTGATTACGAGCAGTACTTC	CSARDGTSDYEQYF
TRBD2	few	TRBV7-9	TRBJ2-3	TGTGCCAGCAGCTCCGGGGGACTAGCAACAGATACGCAGTATTTT	CASSSGGLATDTQYF
-	-	TRBV20-1	TRBJ1-2	TGCAGTGCTGAAACCCGGGAGCAATACACCGATTATGGCTACACCTTC	CSAETREQYTDYGYTF
TRBD1	-	TRBV27	TRBJ1-5	TGTGCCAGCAGTTTTCAGGGGGTTAGCAATCAGCCCCAGCATTTT	CASSFQGVSNQPQHF
-	-	TRBV12-3/TRBV12-4	TRBJ2-5	TGTGCCAGCAGCCCCCGGGTGGGGTCGTTAGAGACCCAGTACTTC	CASSPRVGSLETQYF
-	few	TRBV10-3	TRBJ1-6	TGTGCCATGTCCAGCGCTCCCAATTCACCCCTCCACTTT	CAMSSAPNSPLHF
TRBD1	-	TRBV5-5	TRBJ2-2	TGTGCCAGCAGCGTCCCGAAGGGACAGGACACCGGGGAGCTGTTTTTT	CASSVPKGQDTGELFF
-	-	TRBV27	TRBJ1-2	TGTGCCAGCAGTTTCACTGGGGAAGGCTACACCTTC	CASSFTGEGYTF
-	few	TRBV7-8	TRBJ2-2	TGTGCCAGCAGCGACGTTGAGGGAGCGAACACCGGGGAGCTGTTTTTT	CASSDVEGANTGELFF
-	many	TRBV10-3	TRBJ2-2	TGTGCCATAACTCGAGGAAACGCGAACACCGGGGAGCTGTTTTTT	CAITRGNANTGELFF
-	few	TRBV5-1	TRBJ1-1	TGCGCCAGCAGCCCCGGGGGCGCGGGAGCTGAAGCTTTCTTT	CASSPGGAGAEAFF
TRBD2	few	TRBV4-2	TRBJ2-1	TGTGCCAGCAGCCAAGAACTAGCGGGAGGAGGGGCCTACAATGAGCAGTTCTTC	CASSQELAGGGAYNEQFF
-	-	TRBV12-3/TRBV12-4	TRBJ1-6	TGTGCCAGCAGTTTAGACAGTTCACCCCTCCACTTT	CASSLDSSPLHF
-	few	TRBV7-9	TRBJ2-3	TGTGCCAGCAGCGTCTCGGGCGCAGCAGGATACACAGATACGCAGTATTTT	CASSVSGAAGYTDTQYF
TRBD2	-	TRBV5-1	TRBJ2-1	TGCGCCAGCTTTAGCGGGCCTCCCAGGGAGCAGTTCTTC	CASFSGPPREQFF
TRBD2	-	TRBV6-5	TRBJ2-1	TGTGCCAGCAGTTCGGGACTAGCGGCCTACAATGAGCAGTTCTTC	CASSSGLAAYNEQFF
-	-	TRBV24-1	TRBJ2-5	TGTGCCACCAGTGATCCAGGACTGGAACAAGAGACCCAGTACTTC	CATSDPGLEQETQYF
-	few	TRBV15	TRBJ1-4	TGTGCCACCAGCAGAGACAGGGTGAGCAATGAAAAACTGTTTTTT	CATSRDRVSNEKLFF
-	many	TRBV27	TRBJ1-1	TGTGCCAGCAGTCCGATCGGGTTTCTGAACACTGAAGCTTTCTTT	CASSPIGFLNTEAFF
-	many	TRBV12-3/TRBV12-4	TRBJ2-2	TGTGCCAGCAGTTTAATACTAGAGAACACCGGGGAGCTGTTTTTT	CASSLILENTGELFF
TRBD2	-	TRBV4-2	TRBJ2-7	TGTGCCAGCAGCCAAGCGGGAGGACCCTACGAGCAGTACTTC	CASSQAGGPYEQYF
-	-	TRBV5-1	TRBJ1-4	TGCGCCAGCAGGGGCGTCTCAACTAATGAAAAACTGTTTTTT	CASRGVSTNEKLFF
TRBD2	-	TRBV10-2	TRBJ2-1	TGCGCCAGCAGTGGAGGGACTAGAGCCTCCTACAATGAGCAGTTCTTC	CASSGGTRASYNEQFF
-	-	TRBV2	TRBJ2-3	TGTGCCAGCCAGTGGCTCCGGCCCCAAAAATCAGATACGCAGTATTTT	CASQWLRPQKSDTQYF
-	-	TRBV5-4	TRBJ2-3	TGTGCCAGCAGCTTGTTGACTCTCACAGATACGCAGTATTTT	CASSLLTLTDTQYF
-	few	TRBV4-2	TRBJ2-3	TGTGCCAGCAGCCAAGAGCTCGTTGATACGCAGTATTTT	CASSQELVDTQYF
-	few	TRBV2	TRBJ2-1	TGTGCCAGCAATTCCCGCATTCCGACTGGGGAGCAGTTCTTC	CASNSRIPTGEQFF
TRBD1	many	TRBV27	TRBJ1-5	TGTGCCAGCAGTCCCATTTTTACTACAGGGGAAAGCAATCAGCCCCAGCATTTT	CASSPIFTTGESNQPQHF
TRBD2	medium-sized	TRBV5-6	TRBJ2-1	TGTGCCAGCAGCGGAAGTGGACTAGCGGGGCTATACAATGAGCAGTTCTTC	CASSGSGLAGLYNEQFF
TRBD2	-	TRBV3-1	TRBJ2-2	TGTGCCAGCAAGGCTAGCGGGAGTTGGACCGGGGAGCTGTTTTTT	CASKASGSWTGELFF
-	-	TRBV12-3/TRBV12-4	TRBJ2-2	TGTGCCAGCAGGCAGGGGGGGACCCACACCGGGGAGCTGTTTTTT	CASRQGGTHTGELFF
-	few	TRBV20-1	TRBJ1-6	TGCAGTGCTAGGAGGGGTTCCTATAATTCACCCCTCCACTTT	CSARRGSYNSPLHF
TRBD1	-	TRBV7-8	TRBJ2-4	TGTGCCAGCAGCCCCCAGGGGGCGCGAGGGGCTTTAGCCAAAAACATTCAGTACTTC	CASSPQGARGALAKNIQYF
TRBD1	-	TRBV20-1	TRBJ2-1	TGCAGTGCAAGAAATAGGGCCAGGGGGTACAATGAGCAGTTCTTC	CSARNRARGYNEQFF
-	few	TRBV11-2	TRBJ1-1	TGTGCCAGCAGCTTACAGCGCAGGGATACTGAAGCTTTCTTT	CASSLQRRDTEAFF
TRBD2	-	TRBV12-3/TRBV12-4	TRBJ2-3	TGTGCCAGCACAAACGGGGAGGGACTAGAGGCAGATACGCAGTATTTT	CASTNGEGLEADTQYF
TRBD2	-	TRBV7-2	TRBJ2-1	TGTGCCTGCAGCCCCGCGGGACTAGCAGTAAATGAGCAGTTCTTC	CACSPAGLAVNEQFF
-	many	TRBV6-1	TRBJ1-5	TGTGCCAGCAGTCCTAGGGGAAGCAATCAGCCCCAGCATTTT	CASSPRGSNQPQHF
-	-	TRBV11-2	TRBJ2-2	TGTGCCAGCAGCTTACCCTTCCTCGGGGAGCTGTTTTTT	CASSLPFLGELFF
-	few	TRBV18	TRBJ2-2	TGTGCCAGCTCACTTAGTATTGGGAACACCGGGGAGCTGTTTTTT	CASSLSIGNTGELFF
-	-	TRBV18	TRBJ2-1	TGTGCCAGCTCACCTGGTGGGGGGATCCACAATGAGCAGTTCTTC	CASSPGGGIHNEQFF
-	many	TRBV7-2	TRBJ2-1	TGTGCCAGCAGCGCCGATTCATTAGCGGCCTCCTACAATGAGCAGTTCTTC	CASSADSLAASYNEQFF
-	few	TRBV20-1	TRBJ2-1	TGCAGTGCTAGTTCGCAGGGTAGCTCCAATGAGCAGTTCTTC	CSASSQGSSNEQFF
-	-	TRBV20-1	TRBJ2-5	TGCAGTGCCCCCACCGGGACAAGTCAAGAGACCCAGTACTTC	CSAPTGTSQETQYF
TRBD2	few	TRBV27	TRBJ2-7	TGTGCCAGCAGTCAACCCCGAGAAGCGGGAGACTACGAGCAGTACTTC	CASSQPREAGDYEQYF
-	-	TRBV7-6	TRBJ2-3	TGTGCCAGCGTCGGTGGGGCCACAGATACGCAGTATTTT	CASVGGATDTQYF